The 9 T cell receptor beta chains below were found in one sample sequenced in a study of CD4 T cells in relation to SARS-CoV-2 and coronaviruses. The protocol was immunoSEQ multiplex PCR, while the TCRdb copy is restricted to in-frame clones and leaves out a portion. The repertoire holds some 69,000 clones, with 94% as singletons. The unexposed donors gave CD4+ T cells in about 2011-2019, prior to COVID-19. The specimen was naive CD4+ T cells from PBMCs. The subset here: naive CD4+ T cells isolated by negative enrichment. These receptors all stem from a human donor in good health.

The chain carries TRBV19 and TRBJ2-1; no clear D gene. The CDR3 sequence is 14 residues long. The ends were cut back, 3 bases at V and 7 bases at J, with 13 bases in the middle. Germline loops: CDR1 LNHDA, CDR2 SQIVND (reference sequence). The CDR3 sequence: CASSMERVRNEQFF. The CDR3, as DNA: TGTGCCAGTAGTATGGAACGGGTTCGGAATGAGCAGTTCTTC. The full variable domain, its missing parts supplied by reference TRBV19 and TRBJ2-1, is DGGITQSPKYLFRKEGQNVTLSCEQNLNHDAMYWYRQDPGQGLRLIYYSQIVNDFQKGDIAEGYSVSREKKESFPLTVTSAQKNPTAFYLCASSMERVRNEQFFGPGTRLTVL.

The gene calls are TRBV24-1 and TRBJ1-2, with D tentatively TRBD1 (6 bases). Germline V gene lookup returns CDR1 KGHDR and CDR2 SFDVKD. The CDR3 extends over 17 amino acids. The V end lost 4 bases, the J end lost 2 bases, and 19 bases lay between the germline ends. DNA of the CDR3: TGTGCCACCAGTGAGAACACCCAGGGGTTGGGGAACTATGGCTACACCTTC. As protein: CATSENTQGLGNYGYTF.

This rearrangement joins TRBV6-1 to TRBJ1-2; 11 positions agree with TRBD1. V trimming: 1 base; J trimming: 8 bases; junction bases outside the gene matches: 6. The V gene's germline CDR1 is MNHNS and CDR2 SASEGT. CDR3 length: 15 amino acids. CDR3 region: CASSEGGQGARGYTF. As DNA, the CDR3 is TGTGCCAGCAGTGAAGGAGGACAGGGGGCTAGGGGCTACACCTTC.

This chain links TRBV4-1 with TRBJ1-3, with 11 bases fitting TRBD1. The V and J ends lost 1 base and 1 base, in that order; junction bases with no gene match: 3. The CDR3 contains 17 residues. The germline CDR1 and CDR2 sequences are MGHRA and YSYEKL. For the CDR3, the DNA is TGCGCCAGCAGCCAAGGAGGGACAGGGGGTTCTGGAAACACCATATATTTT. Protein: CASSQGGTGGSGNTIYF.

This clone has only one observation. This chain uses TRBV7-3 with TRBJ2-5; 8 bases are a match to TRBD1. V lost 2 bases to trimming and J lost 4 bases; unmatched junction nucleotides: 6. The V gene's germline CDR1 is SGHTA and CDR2 FQGTGA. The CDR3 spans 15 residues. CDR3 region: CASSLRSGGRETQYF. In DNA, the CDR3 is TGTGCCAGCAGCTTACGTTCAGGGGGCAGAGAGACCCAGTACTTC.

The chain uses TRBV7-9 and TRBJ2-5; a weak D match, TRBD2 (5 bases). The germline V gene has CDR1 SEHNR and CDR2 FQNEAQ (reference sequence). The V gene lost 6 bases and the J gene lost 4 bases, with 18 bases spanning the gap. The CDR3 runs 15 residues. CDR3 amino acids: CASSRWAGPPETQYF. CDR3 in DNA: TGTGCCAGCAGTAGATGGGCGGGCCCCCCAGAGACCCAGTACTTC.

The count of this clone is one. This chain connects TRBV11-2 to TRBJ1-2; tentative D call: TRBD1 (6 bases). Germline V gene data show CDR1 as SGHAT and CDR2 as FQNNGV. V shed 3 bases and J shed 3 bases, with 11 bases lying between them. The CDR3 covers 14 residues. CDR3 sequence (DNA): TGTGCCAGCAGCTTTTCGGGGGGCGACTATGGCTACACCTTC. Protein product: CASSFSGGDYGYTF.

The J gene is TRBJ1-1, the V gene TRBV18; TRBD1 aligns across 9 bases. Germline lookup yields CDR1 KGHSH and CDR2 LQKENI. With 3 bases clipped from V and 1 base from J, the junction kept 9 bases outside the gene matches. The CDR3 sequence is 17 residues long. CDR3 sequence (DNA): TGTGCCAGCTCACCCCGGACAGGGGCGAACGGGAACACTGAAGCTTTCTTT. Its translation: CASSPRTGANGNTEAFF.

V usage is TRBV10-3 and J usage is TRBJ1-6; D may be TRBD1 (6 bases). This CDR3 comprises 15 residues. Germline CDR1 reads ENHRY; CDR2 reads SYGVKD. Trimming shortened V by 4 bases and J by 2 bases, and 9 bases separated the two germline ends. The CDR3 nucleotides read TGTGCCATCAGTGGAGGACAGACCTATAATTCACCCCTCCACTTT. It specifies CAISGGQTYNSPLHF.